The sequence of this T cell receptor (beta chain) was determined in a study of T cells in women clearing cervical HPV infection. Study summary: Cases: HPV16-related CIN3 or worse on histology, 2 invasive cancers. Control women cleared a single incident HPV16 infection within 12 months.

A word on this clone: The sequenced fragment ends 3 residues before the CDR3 boundary, so the rest is inferred from the germline J gene. This specimen includes other DNA sequences encoding the same CDR3.

CDR3 length: 18 amino acids. V dropped 6 bases and J dropped 0 bases, with 21 bases sitting between them. From germline, CDR1 is KGHSH and CDR2 LQKENI. All donors had a single incident cervical HPV16 infection, not prevalent. Data came from immunoSEQ multiplex PCR; TCRdb stores just in-frame clones and leaves some out. This specimen shows about 20,000 clones; the ten leading clones hold 6.7%. Sequenced input: blood buffy coat. V and J are TRBV18 and TRBJ2-1; D perhaps matches TRBD2 (7 bases). This TCR was sampled from a woman between 18 and 70 years old with a cervical HPV16 infection that either progressed to CIN3+ or cleared (not recorded which). Incomplete CDR3 DNA: TGTGCCAGCTCCCCTCTAGGGGGGGTCTCGAGCTCCTACAATGAG. Protein: CASSPLGGVSSSYNE. The entire CDR3 reads CASSPLGGVSSSYNEQFF.